This TCR beta chain was captured in a study of regulatory T cells in long-lasting Graves disease (dated by TCRdb to the early 2020s). For the wider study: Persistent Graves' disease was defined as antithyroid drug treatment for over 5 years with persistently positive TSH receptor autoantibodies. The study was conducted in China and was registered as a clinical trial. A total of 33 samples were covered by TCR sequencing, comprising approximately 13 persistent and around 20 newly diagnosed Graves' disease patients. Peripheral blood TCR sequencing and RNA sequencing compared persistent Graves' disease patients with newly diagnosed Graves' disease patients. On average, persistent Graves' disease patients in the clinical cohort had been on antithyroid drugs for around 9.5 years. Points the paper makes about the study in general: Patients with persistent disease shared more public clonotypes (roughly 2,900) than newly diagnosed patients did (nearly 1,000). Because the primary lesion, thyroid tissue, could not be accessed, the study looked at peripheral blood alone. Compared with newly diagnosed patients, patients with persistent Graves' disease had lower TCR Shannon entropy and fewer highly expanded clones, which suggests clonal expansion. As a limitation, the authors acknowledged that the small sample size may reduce accuracy. Sequencing and analysis were limited to the TCR beta chain.

A word on this clonotype: Its target antigen remains unknown. Base qualities are not provided; no much larger clone lies one nucleotide away.

The meaning of the sample's time point label: persistent/refractory GD, antithyroid drugs over 5 years with positive TRAb. RNA was extracted from PBMCs in TRIzol for both TCR sequencing and RNA sequencing. The diagnosis of Graves' disease followed American Thyroid Association guidelines. The patients came from an endocrinology department in Xi'an, China. Each patient gave around 9.2 milliliters of peripheral blood, collected in an EDTA anticoagulant tube. Ficoll Paque Plus density gradient separation was used to isolate PBMCs, and no further T cell sorting was performed. An Agilent 2100 Bioanalyzer and agarose gel were used to check RNA quality, and a NanoDrop 2000 was used to measure RNA concentration. The library was prepared using multiplex PCR. Sequencing was performed on an Illumina HiSeq 4000. CDR3 regions were amplified by Arm-PCR with iRepertoire HTBI primers to construct TCR beta libraries. PCR products were gel purified before sequencing. From the authors' description of their analysis: Across samples, around 62 TRBV and 15 or so TRBJ segments were identified and used for gene usage analysis of CDR3 amino acid clonotypes. Filtered high-quality paired reads were merged into contigs using COPE and FqMerger. BLAST was used to align contigs to IMGT TRBV, TRBD and TRBJ reference genes, and CDR3 was defined according to IMGT. Any clonotype with a frequency above 0.1% was counted as a highly expanded clone. Shannon entropy was used to measure repertoire diversity, and the Gini coefficient was used to measure V-J evenness. A clonotype was considered public if more than one individual shared it. TCRdb passed the public sequencing reads through fastp at Q25 and MiXCR, retaining productive beta sequences. For every CDR3 protein sequence, its rows merge into one entry that carries the most common genes and DNA. TCRdb's processing, not the study's, gives the V and J calls here. For this sample the table gives over 350,000 distinct CDR3 sequences, of which 20% to 25% were detected only once. Less than 25% of the sample belongs to the ten largest clones.

The sequence was collected from a female donor with Graves disease. Sequencing used peripheral blood mononuclear cells (PBMCs), obtained when the disease was refractory, from a patient treated with antithyroid drugs.

The CDR3 corresponds to CASGTAPNTGELFF. The DNA sequence is TGTGCCAGCGGGACAGCCCCGAACACCGGGGAGCTGTTTTTT. The chain is made from TRBV7-3 and TRBJ2-2; 7 nucleotides in the junction match TRBD1. From cysteine to phenylalanine, the CDR3 is 14 amino acids long. Only the CDR3 DNA is retained, 42 bases long and in frame from the first base. CDR1 and CDR2 (SGHTA, FQGTGA) derive from the germline V gene. Ends trimmed: V by 8 bases, J by 0 bases; bases unmatched to a gene: 3.